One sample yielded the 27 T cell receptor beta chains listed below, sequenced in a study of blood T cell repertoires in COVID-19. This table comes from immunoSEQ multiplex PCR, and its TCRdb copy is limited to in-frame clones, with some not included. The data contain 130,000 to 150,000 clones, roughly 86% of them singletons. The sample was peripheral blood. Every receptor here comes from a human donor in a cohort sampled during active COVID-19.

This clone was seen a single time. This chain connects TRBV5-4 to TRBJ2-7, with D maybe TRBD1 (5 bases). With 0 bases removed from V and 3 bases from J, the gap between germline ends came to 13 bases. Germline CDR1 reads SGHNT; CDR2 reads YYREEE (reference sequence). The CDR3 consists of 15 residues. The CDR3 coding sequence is TGTGCCAGCAGCTTGGTCTTAGGGGAACTCTACGAGCAGTACTTC. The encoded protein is CASSLVLGELYEQYF.

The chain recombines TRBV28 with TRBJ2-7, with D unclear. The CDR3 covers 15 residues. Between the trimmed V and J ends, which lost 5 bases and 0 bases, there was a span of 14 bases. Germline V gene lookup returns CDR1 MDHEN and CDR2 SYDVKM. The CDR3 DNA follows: TGTGCCAGCAGTCAGGCGTGGCAGACCTCCTACGAGCAGTACTTC. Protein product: CASSQAWQTSYEQYF.

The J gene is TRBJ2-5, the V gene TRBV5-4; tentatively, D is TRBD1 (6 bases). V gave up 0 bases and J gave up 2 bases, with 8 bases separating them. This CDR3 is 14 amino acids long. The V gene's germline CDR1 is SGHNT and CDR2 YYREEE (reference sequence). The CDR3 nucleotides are TGTGCCAGCAGCTTGGGGACAGAGCAAGAGACCCAGTACTTC. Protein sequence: CASSLGTEQETQYF.

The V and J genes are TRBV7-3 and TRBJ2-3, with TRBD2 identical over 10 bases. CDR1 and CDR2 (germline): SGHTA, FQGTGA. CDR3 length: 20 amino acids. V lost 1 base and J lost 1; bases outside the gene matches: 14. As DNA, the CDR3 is TGTGCCAGCAGCTTAAGATCGGGTCTGACAGGGACTAGCGGCACAGATACGCAGTATTTT. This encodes CASSLRSGLTGTSGTDTQYF.

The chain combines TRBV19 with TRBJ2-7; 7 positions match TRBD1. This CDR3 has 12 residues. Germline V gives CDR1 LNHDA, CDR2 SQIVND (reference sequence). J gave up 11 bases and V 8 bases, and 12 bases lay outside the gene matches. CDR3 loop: CASLNDRELEYF. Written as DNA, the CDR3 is TGTGCCAGTCTAAATGACAGGGAGCTGGAGTACTTC. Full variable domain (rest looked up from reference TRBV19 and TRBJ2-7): DGGITQSPKYLFRKEGQNVTLSCEQNLNHDAMYWYRQDPGQGLRLIYYSQIVNDFQKGDIAEGYSVSREKKESFPLTVTSAQKNPTAFYLCASLNDRELEYFGPGTRLTVT.

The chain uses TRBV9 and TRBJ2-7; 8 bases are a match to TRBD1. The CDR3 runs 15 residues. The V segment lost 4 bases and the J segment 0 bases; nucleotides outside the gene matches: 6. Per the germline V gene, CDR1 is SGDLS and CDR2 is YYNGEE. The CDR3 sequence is CASSHGQGPSYEQYF. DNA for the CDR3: TGTGCCAGCAGCCATGGACAGGGCCCCTCCTACGAGCAGTACTTC. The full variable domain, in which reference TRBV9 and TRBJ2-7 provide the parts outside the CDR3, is DSGVTQTPKHLITATGQRVTLRCSPRSGDLSVYWYQQSLDQGLQFLIQYYNGEERAKGNILERFSAQQFPDLHSELNLSSLELGDSALYFCASSHGQGPSYEQYFGPGTRLTVT.

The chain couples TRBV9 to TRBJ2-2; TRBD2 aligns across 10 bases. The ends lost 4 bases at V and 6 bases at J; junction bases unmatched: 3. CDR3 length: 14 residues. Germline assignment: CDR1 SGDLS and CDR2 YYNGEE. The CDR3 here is CASSTSGTAGELFF. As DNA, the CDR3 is TGTGCCAGCAGCACTAGCGGGACAGCCGGGGAGCTGTTTTTT.

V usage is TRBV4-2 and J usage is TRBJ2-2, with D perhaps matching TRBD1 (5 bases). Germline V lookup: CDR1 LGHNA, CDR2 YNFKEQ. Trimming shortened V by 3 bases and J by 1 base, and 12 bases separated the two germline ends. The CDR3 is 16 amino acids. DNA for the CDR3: TGTGCCAGCAGCCAGAACTCAGGGTGGAACACCGGGGAGCTGTTTTTT. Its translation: CASSQNSGWNTGELFF.

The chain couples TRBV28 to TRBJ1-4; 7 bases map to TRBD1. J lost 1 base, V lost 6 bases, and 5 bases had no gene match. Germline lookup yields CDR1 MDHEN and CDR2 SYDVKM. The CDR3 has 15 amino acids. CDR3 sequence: CASSLGGETNEKLFF. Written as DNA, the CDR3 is TGTGCCAGCAGCCTAGGGGGCGAAACTAATGAAAAACTGTTTTTT. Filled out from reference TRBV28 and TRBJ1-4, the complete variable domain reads DVKVTQSSRYLVKRTGEKVFLECVQDMDHENMFWYRQDPGLGLRLIYFSYDVKMKEKGDIPEGYSVSREKKERFSLILESASTNQTSMYLCASSLGGETNEKLFFGSGTQLSVL.

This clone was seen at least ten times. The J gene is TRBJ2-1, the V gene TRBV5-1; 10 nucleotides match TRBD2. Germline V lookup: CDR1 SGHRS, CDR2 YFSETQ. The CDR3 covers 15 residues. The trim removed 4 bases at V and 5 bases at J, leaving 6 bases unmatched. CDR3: CASSPASGGNNEQFF. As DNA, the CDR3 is TGCGCCAGCAGCCCAGCTAGCGGGGGCAACAATGAGCAGTTCTTC.

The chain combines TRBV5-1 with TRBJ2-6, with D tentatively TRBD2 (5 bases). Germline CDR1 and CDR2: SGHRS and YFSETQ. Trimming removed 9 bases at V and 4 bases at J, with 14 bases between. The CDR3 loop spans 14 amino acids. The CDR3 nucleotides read TGCGCCACGAAGAGGGTTGCCGGGGCCAACGTCCTGACTTTC. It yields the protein CATKRVAGANVLTF.

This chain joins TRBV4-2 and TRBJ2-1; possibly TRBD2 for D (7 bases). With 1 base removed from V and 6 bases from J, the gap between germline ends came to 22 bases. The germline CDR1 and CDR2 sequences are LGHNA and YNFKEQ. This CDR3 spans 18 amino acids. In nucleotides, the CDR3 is TGTGCCAGCAGCCAAGTGGGCGGGGGCCCTGGGATTGGCAATGAGCAGTTCTTC. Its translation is CASSQVGGGPGIGNEQFF.

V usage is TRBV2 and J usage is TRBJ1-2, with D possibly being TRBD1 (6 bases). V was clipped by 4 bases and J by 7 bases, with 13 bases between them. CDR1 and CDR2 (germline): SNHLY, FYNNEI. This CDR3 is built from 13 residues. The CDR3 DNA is TGTGCCAGCAGTGCGCAGGGGTGGGGTGGCTACACCTTC. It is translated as CASSAQGWGGYTF.

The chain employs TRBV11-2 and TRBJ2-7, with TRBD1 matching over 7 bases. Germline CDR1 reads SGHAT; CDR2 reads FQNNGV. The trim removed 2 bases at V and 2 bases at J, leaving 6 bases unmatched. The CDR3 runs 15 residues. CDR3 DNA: TGTGCCAGCAGCTTAAGCGGCAGGGGGACCTACGAGCAGTACTTC. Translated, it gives CASSLSGRGTYEQYF.

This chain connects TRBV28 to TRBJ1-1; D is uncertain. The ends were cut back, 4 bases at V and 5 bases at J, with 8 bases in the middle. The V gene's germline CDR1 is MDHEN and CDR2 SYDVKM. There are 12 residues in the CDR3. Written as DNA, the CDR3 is TGTGCCAGCAGTTCGTGGCGGACTGAAGCTTTCTTT. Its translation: CASSSWRTEAFF.

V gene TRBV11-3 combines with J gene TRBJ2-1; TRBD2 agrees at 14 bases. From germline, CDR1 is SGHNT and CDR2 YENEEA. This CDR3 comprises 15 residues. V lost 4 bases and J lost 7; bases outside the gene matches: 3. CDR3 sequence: CASSSGLAGENEQFF. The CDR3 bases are TGTGCCAGCAGCTCGGGACTAGCGGGAGAAAATGAGCAGTTCTTC.

The CDR3 is CASSVGPGFSYEQYF. In nucleotides, the CDR3 is TGTGCCAGCAGCGTAGGTCCAGGATTTTCCTACGAGCAGTACTTC. The chain uses TRBV9 and TRBJ2-7; D is uncertain. The CDR3 consists of 15 residues. The V gene's germline CDR1 is SGDLS and CDR2 YYNGEE. V lost 0 bases, J lost 1 base, and 11 bases lay in between.

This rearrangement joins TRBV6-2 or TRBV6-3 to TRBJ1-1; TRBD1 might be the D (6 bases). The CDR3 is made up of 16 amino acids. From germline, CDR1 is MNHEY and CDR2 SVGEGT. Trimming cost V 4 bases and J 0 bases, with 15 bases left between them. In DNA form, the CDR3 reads TGTGCCAGCAGTTGGACCATCTGGGACATGAACACTGAAGCTTTCTTT. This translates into CASSWTIWDMNTEAFF.

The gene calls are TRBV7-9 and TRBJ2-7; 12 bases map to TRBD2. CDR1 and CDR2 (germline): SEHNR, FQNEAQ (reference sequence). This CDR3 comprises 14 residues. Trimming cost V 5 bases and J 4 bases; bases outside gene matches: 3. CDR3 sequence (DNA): TGTGCCAGCAGCATCGGACTAGCGGGGTACGAGCAGTACTTC. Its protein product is CASSIGLAGYEQYF.

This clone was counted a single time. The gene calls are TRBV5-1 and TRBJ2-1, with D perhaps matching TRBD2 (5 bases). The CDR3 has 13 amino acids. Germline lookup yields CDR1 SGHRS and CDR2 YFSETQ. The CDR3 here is CASAAVRNNEQFF. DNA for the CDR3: TGCGCTTCAGCGGCAGTGAGGAACAATGAGCAGTTCTTC.

CDR3 bases: TGTGCCAGCTCACCACAGAGGTACCAAGAGACCCAGTACTTC. Amino acids: CASSPQRYQETQYF. This chain uses TRBV18 with TRBJ2-5, with no clear D. This CDR3 spans 14 amino acids. With 1 base removed from V and 0 bases from J, the gap between germline ends came to 6 bases. Germline CDR1 is KGHSH and CDR2 is LQKENI.

The DNA for the CDR3 is TGTGCCAGTAGTGCGAACCGGGACAGGGCATATGAGCAGTTCTTC. It specifies CASSANRDRAYEQFF. The rearrangement joins TRBV19 to TRBJ2-1; 9 bases map to TRBD1. Germline loops: CDR1 LNHDA, CDR2 SQIVND (reference sequence). V lost 5 bases, J lost 8 bases, and 10 bases stayed unmatched. The CDR3 spans 15 residues.

Written as DNA, the CDR3 is TGTGCCTGGAGTCATCGGGTGGGAAACACCATATATTTT. Translating gives CAWSHRVGNTIYF. The chain carries TRBV30 and TRBJ1-3; D ambiguous. CDR3 length: 13 amino acids. In germline, CDR1 is GTSNPN, CDR2 SVGIG (reference sequence). Trimming stripped 2 bases from V and 4 bases from J, with 9 bases between.

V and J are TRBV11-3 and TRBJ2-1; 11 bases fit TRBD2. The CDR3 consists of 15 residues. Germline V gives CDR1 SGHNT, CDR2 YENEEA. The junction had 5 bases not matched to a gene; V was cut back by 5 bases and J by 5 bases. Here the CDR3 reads CASSRSGGGNNEQFF. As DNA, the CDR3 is TGTGCCAGCAGCCGTAGCGGGGGGGGCAACAATGAGCAGTTCTTC.

For the CDR3, the DNA is TGTGCCAGCAGAGACAGTTCAACTAATGAAAAACTGTTTTTT. Protein: CASRDSSTNEKLFF. This chain joins TRBV2 and TRBJ1-4, with TRBD1 as a possible D gene (5 bases). Trimming shortened V by 6 bases and J by 0 bases, and 8 bases separated the two germline ends. Germline V gives CDR1 SNHLY, CDR2 FYNNEI. The CDR3 has 14 amino acids.

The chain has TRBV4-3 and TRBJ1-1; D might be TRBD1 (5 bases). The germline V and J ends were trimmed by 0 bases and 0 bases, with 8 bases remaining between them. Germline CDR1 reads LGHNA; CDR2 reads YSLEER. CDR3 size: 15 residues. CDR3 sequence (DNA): TGCGCCAGCAGCCAAGACAGGGAAATGAACACTGAAGCTTTCTTT. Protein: CASSQDREMNTEAFF.

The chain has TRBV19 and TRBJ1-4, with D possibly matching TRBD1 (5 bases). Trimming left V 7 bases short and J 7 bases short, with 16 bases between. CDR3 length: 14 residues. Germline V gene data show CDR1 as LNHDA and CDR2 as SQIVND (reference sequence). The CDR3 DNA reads TGTGCCAGTATGGAACCCAGGGTGGCTGAAAAACTGTTTTTT. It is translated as CASMEPRVAEKLFF.